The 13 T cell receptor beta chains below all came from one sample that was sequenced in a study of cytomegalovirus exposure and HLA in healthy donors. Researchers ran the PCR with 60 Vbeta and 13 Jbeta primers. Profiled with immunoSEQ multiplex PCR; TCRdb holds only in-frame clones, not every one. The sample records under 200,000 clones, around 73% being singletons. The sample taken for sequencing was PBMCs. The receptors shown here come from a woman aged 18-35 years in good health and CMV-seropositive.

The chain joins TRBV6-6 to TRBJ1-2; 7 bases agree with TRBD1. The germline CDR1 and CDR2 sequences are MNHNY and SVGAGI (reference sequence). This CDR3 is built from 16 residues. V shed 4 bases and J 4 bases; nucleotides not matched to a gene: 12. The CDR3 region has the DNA TGTGCCAGCAGTTTTTGGACAGGAGCCCATCCCTATGGCTACACCTTC. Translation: CASSFWTGAHPYGYTF.

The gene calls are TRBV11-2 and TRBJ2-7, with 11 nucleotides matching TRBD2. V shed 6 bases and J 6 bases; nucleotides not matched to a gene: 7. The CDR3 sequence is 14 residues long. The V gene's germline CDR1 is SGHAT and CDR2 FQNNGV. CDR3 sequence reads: CASRKTSGGSEQYF. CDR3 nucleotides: TGTGCCAGCAGGAAAACTAGCGGGGGCAGCGAGCAGTACTTC.

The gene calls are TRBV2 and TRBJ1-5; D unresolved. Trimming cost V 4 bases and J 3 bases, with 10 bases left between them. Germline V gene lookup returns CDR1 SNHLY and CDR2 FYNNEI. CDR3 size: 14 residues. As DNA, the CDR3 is TGTGCCAGCAGTGGAATCAGAAACAATCAGCCCCAGCATTTT. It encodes CASSGIRNNQPQHF. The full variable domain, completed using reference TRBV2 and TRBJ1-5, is EPEVTQTPSHQVTQMGQEVILRCVPISNHLYFYWYRQILGQKVEFLVSFYNNEISEKSEIFDDQFSVERPDGSNFTLKIRSTKLEDSAMYFCASSGIRNNQPQHFGDGTRLSIL.

The CDR3 DNA reads as TGCGCCAGCAGCTTGCAGCTGGGGGCCCTCTCCTATAATTCACCCCTCCACTTT. Protein: CASSLQLGALSYNSPLHF. This rearrangement joins TRBV5-1 to TRBJ1-6, with a tentative D call TRBD1 (6 bases). The CDR3 is made up of 18 amino acids. Per the germline V gene, CDR1 is SGHRS and CDR2 is YFSETQ. The V end was cut by 1 base, the J end by 0 bases, with 14 bases between. The variable domain in full, completed from reference TRBV5-1 and TRBJ1-6, reads KAGVTQTPRYLIKTRGQQVTLSCSPISGHRSVSWYQQTPGQGLQFLFEYFSETQRNKGNFPGRFSGRQFSNSRSEMNVSTLELGDSALYLCASSLQLGALSYNSPLHFGNGTRLTVT.

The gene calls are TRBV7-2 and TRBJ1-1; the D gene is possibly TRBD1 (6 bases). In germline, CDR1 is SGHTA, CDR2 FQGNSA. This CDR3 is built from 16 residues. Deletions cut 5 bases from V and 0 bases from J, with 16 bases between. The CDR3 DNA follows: TGTGCCAGCAGCCCGCAGACCGACAGGATGAACACTGAAGCTTTCTTT. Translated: CASSPQTDRMNTEAFF.

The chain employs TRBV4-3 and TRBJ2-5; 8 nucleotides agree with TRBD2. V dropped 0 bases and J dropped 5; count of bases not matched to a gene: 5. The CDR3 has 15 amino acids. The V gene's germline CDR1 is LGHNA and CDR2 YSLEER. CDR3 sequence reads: CASSQDMSSGETQYF. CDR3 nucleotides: TGCGCCAGCAGCCAAGATATGTCTAGCGGGGAGACCCAGTACTTC.

CDR3 region: CASSFGDRSDTQYF. In nucleotides, the CDR3 is TGTGCCAGCAGTTTTGGGGACAGGTCAGATACGCAGTATTTT. This chain uses TRBV27 with TRBJ2-3; 8 nucleotides line up with TRBD1. This CDR3 contains 14 residues. The ends lost 3 bases at V and 4 bases at J; junction bases unmatched: 3. From germline, CDR1 is MNHEY and CDR2 SMNVEV (reference sequence).

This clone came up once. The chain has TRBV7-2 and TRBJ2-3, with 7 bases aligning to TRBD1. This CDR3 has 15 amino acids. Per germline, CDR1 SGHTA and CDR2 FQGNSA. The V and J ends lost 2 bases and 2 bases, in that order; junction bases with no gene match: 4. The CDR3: CASSLSQGDTDTQYF. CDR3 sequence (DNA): TGTGCCAGCAGCTTATCGCAGGGGGACACAGATACGCAGTATTTT.

The CDR3 coding sequence is TGTGCCAGCAGCTCCGACAGCTTGAACACTGAAGCTTTCTTT. This encodes CASSSDSLNTEAFF. The rearrangement uses TRBV7-2 and TRBJ1-1; possibly TRBD1 for D (5 bases). CDR1 and CDR2 from the germline V gene are SGHTA and FQGNSA. The CDR3 has 14 amino acids. V lost 4 bases to trimming and J lost 0 bases, with 9 bases between them.

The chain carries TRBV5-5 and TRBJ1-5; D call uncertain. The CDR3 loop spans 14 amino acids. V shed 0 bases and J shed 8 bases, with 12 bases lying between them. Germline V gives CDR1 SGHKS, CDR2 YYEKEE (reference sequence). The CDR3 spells CASSLVARMEPQHF. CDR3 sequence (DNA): TGTGCCAGCAGCTTGGTAGCCCGAATGGAGCCCCAGCATTTT. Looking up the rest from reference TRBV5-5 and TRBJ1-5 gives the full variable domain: DAGVTQSPTHLIKTRGQQVTLRCSPISGHKSVSWYQQVLGQGPQFIFQYYEKEERGRGNFPDRFSARQFPNYSSELNVNALLLGDSALYLCASSLVARMEPQHFGDGTRLSIL.

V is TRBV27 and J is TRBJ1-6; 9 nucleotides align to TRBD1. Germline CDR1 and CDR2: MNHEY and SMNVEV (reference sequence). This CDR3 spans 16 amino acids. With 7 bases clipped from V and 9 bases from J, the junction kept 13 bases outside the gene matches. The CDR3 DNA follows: TGTGCCAGCACCCTAGGACAGGGGCCCTTCAGTTCACCCCTCCACTTT. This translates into CASTLGQGPFSSPLHF.

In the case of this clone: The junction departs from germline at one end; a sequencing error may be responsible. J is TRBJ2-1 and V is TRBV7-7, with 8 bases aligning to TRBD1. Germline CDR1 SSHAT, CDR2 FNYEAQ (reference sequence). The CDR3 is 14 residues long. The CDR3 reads CASSVSQGAREQFF. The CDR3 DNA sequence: TGTGCTAGCAGCGTGTCCCAGGGGGCACGTGAGCAGTTCTTC.

The CDR3 reads CASRGTGGEGNSPLHF. The CDR3 bases are TGTGCCAGCAGGGGGACAGGGGGAGAGGGTAATTCACCCCTCCACTTT. The V gene is TRBV27, the J gene TRBJ1-6; 11 positions agree with TRBD1. The CDR3 is 16 amino acids. The J segment lost 6 bases and the V segment lost 6 bases, leaving 7 bases of the junction unmatched. CDR1 and CDR2 from the germline V gene are MNHEY and SMNVEV (reference sequence).